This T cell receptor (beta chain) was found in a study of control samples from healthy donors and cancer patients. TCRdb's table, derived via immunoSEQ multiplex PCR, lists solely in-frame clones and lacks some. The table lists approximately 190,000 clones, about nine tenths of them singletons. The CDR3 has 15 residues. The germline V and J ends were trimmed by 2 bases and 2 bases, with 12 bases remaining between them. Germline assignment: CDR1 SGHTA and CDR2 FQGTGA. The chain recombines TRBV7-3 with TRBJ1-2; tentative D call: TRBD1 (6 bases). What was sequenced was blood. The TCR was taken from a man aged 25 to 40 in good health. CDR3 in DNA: TGTGCCAGCAGCTTAGTCCCGGGGGGCAACTATGGCTACACCTTC. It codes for CASSLVPGGNYGYTF.